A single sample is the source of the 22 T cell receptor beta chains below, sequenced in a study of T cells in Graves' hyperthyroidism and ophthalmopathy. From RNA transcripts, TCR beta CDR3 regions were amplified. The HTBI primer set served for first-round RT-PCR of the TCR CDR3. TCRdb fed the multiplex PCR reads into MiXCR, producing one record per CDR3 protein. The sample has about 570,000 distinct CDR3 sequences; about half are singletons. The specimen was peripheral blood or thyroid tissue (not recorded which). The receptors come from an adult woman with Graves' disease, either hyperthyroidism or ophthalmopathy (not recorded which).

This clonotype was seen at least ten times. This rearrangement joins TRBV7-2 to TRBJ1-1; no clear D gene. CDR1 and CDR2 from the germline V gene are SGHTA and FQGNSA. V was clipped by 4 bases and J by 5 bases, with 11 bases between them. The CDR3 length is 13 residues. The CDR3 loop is CASSSQRRTEAFF. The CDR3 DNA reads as TGTGCCAGCAGCTCCCAGAGACGGACTGAAGCTTTCTTT. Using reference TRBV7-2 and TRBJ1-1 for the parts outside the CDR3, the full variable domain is GAGVSQSPSNKVTEKGKDVELRCDPISGHTALYWYRQSLGQGLEFLIYFQGNSAPDKSGLPSDRFSAERTGGSVSTLTIQRTQQEDSAVYLCASSSQRRTEAFFGQGTRLTVV.

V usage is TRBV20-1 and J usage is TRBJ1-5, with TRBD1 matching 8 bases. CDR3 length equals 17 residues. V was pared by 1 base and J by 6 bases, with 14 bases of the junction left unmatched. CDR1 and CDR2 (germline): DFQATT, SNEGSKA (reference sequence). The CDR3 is CSARVGAGQGKGQPQHF. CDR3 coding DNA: TGCAGTGCTAGAGTTGGGGCAGGACAGGGAAAGGGTCAGCCCCAGCATTTT.

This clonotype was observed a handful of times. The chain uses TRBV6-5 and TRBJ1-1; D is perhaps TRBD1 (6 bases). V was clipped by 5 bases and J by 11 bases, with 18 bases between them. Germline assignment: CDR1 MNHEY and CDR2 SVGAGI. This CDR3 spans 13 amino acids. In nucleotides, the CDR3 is TGTGCCAGCAGTGAAGGATTGCAGGGGATCGCTTTCTTT. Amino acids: CASSEGLQGIAFF.

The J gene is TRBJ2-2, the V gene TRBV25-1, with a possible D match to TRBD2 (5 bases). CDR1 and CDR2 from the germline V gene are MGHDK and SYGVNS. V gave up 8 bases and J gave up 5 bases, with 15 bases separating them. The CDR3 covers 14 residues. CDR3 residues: CASQRTGKTGELFF. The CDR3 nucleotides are TGTGCCAGCCAAAGGACCGGGAAAACCGGGGAGCTGTTTTTT.

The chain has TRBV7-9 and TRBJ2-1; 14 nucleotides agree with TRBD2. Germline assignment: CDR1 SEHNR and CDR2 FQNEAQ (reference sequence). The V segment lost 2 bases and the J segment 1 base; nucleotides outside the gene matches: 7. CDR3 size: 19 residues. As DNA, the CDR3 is TGTGCCAGCAGCTTAACCGGGACTAGCGGGAGTGGATCCTACAATGAGCAGTTCTTC. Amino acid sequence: CASSLTGTSGSGSYNEQFF.

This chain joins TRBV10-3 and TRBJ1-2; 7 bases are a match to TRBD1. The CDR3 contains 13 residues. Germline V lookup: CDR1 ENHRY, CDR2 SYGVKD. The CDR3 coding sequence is TGTGCTAGAGTTCGTCAGGGGGAATATGGCTACACCTTC. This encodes CARVRQGEYGYTF.

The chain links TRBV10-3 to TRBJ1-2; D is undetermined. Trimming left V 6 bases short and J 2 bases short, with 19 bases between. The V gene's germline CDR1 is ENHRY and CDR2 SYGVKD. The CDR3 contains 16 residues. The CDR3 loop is CAISVEDLTQNYGYTF. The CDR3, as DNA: TGTGCCATCAGCGTTGAAGACTTAACACAGAACTATGGCTACACCTTC.

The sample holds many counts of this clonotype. Written as DNA, the CDR3 is TGTGCCAGCACTCGACAAGGGGTGGACACTGAAGCTTTCTTT. Its translation is CASTRQGVDTEAFF. The chain employs TRBV12-3 or TRBV12-4 and TRBJ1-1; possibly TRBD1 for D (5 bases). The CDR3 runs to 14 residues. Trimming shortened V by 7 bases and J by 3 bases, and 15 bases separated the two germline ends.

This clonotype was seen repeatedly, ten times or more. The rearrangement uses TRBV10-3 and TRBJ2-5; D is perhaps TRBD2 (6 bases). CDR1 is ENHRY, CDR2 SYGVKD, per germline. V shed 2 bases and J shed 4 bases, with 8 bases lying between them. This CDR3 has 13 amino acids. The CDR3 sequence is CAISEGRLETQYF. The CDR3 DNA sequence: TGTGCCATCAGTGAGGGGAGGTTAGAGACCCAGTACTTC.

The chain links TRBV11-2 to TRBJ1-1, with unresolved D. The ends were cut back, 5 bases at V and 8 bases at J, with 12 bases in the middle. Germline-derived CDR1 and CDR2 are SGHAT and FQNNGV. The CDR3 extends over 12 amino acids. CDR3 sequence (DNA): TGTGCCAGCAGCCGAGGCCCAAACGAAGCTTTCTTT. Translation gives CASSRGPNEAFF.

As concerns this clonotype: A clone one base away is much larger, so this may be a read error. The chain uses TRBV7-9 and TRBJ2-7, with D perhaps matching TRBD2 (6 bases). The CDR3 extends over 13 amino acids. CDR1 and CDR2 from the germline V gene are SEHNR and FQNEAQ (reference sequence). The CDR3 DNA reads TGTGCCAGCAGCCCAATCGGAGGGGACGAGCAGTGCTTC. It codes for CASSPIGGDEQCF.

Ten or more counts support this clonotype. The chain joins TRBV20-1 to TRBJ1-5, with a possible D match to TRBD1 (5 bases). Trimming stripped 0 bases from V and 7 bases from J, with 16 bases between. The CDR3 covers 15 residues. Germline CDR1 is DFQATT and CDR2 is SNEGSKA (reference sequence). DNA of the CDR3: TGCAGTGCTAGAGAGGGCGCCAGGGACTCCCAGCCCCAGCATTTT. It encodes CSAREGARDSQPQHF.

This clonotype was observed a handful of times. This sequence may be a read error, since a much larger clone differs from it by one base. This CDR3 reads CAGMVRGPYEQYF. The CDR3 DNA sequence: TGTGCCGGCATGGTCAGGGGGCCCTACGAGCAGTACTTC. This chain uses TRBV2 with TRBJ2-7; TRBD1 matches 8 bases. Germline V gene sequence: CDR1 SNHLY, CDR2 FYNNEI. CDR3 length equals 13 residues. V was clipped by 11 bases and J by 2 bases; unmatched bases: 8.

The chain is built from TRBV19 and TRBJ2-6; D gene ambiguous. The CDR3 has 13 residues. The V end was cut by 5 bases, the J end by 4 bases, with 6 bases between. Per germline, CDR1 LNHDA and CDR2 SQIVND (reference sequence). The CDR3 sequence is CASSYQGANVLTF. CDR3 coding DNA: TGTGCCAGTAGTTACCAGGGGGCCAACGTCCTGACTTTC.

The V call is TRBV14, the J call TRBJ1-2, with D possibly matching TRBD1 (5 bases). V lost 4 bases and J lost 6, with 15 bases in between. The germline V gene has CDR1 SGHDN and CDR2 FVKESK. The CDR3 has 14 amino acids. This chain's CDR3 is CASSRTGTEDGYTF. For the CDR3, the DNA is TGTGCCAGCAGCCGAACCGGGACTGAAGATGGCTACACCTTC.

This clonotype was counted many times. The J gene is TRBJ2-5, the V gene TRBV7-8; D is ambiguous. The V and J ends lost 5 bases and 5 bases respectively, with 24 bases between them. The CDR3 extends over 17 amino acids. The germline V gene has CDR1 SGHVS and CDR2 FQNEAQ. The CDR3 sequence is CASSVRPNRLIMETQYF. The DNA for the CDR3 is TGTGCCAGCAGCGTCCGACCCAATCGCCTTATAATGGAGACCCAGTACTTC.

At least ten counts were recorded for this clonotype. The CDR3 sequence is CATSDHTLAGETQYF. In DNA, the CDR3 is TGTGCCACCAGTGACCACACCCTAGCGGGAGAGACCCAGTACTTC. The chain is built from TRBV24-1 and TRBJ2-5, with TRBD2 identical over 8 bases. Unmatched junction bases numbered 7, after V lost 4 bases and J lost 4 bases. The CDR3 covers 15 residues. Germline V gives CDR1 KGHDR, CDR2 SFDVKD.

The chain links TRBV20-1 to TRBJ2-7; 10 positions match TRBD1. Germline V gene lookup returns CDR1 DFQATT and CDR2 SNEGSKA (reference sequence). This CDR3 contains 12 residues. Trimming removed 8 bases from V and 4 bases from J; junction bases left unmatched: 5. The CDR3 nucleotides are TGCAGTATAGACAGGGGGCAGTACGAGCAGTACTTC. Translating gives CSIDRGQYEQYF.

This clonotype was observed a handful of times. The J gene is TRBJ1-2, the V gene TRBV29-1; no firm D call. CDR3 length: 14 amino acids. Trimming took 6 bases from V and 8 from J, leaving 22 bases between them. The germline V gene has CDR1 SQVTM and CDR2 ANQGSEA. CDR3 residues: CSVPKTPSRGGYTF. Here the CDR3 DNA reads TGCAGCGTCCCCAAGACACCTTCTCGAGGGGGCTACACCTTC.

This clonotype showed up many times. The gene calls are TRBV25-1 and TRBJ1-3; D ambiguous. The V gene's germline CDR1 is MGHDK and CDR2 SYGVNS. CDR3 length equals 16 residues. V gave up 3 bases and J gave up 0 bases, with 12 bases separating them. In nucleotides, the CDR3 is TGTGCCAGCAGTGACCCCCACGGGCGCTCTGGAAACACCATATATTTT. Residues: CASSDPHGRSGNTIYF.

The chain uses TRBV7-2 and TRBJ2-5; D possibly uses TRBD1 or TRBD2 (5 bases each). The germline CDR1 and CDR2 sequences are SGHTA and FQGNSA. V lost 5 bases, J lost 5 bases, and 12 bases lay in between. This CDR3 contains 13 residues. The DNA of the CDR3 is TGTGCCAGCAGCCTCCCTTGGGGGGAGACCCAGTACTTC. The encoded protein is CASSLPWGETQYF. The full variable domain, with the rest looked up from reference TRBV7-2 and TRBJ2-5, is GAGVSQSPSNKVTEKGKDVELRCDPISGHTALYWYRQSLGQGLEFLIYFQGNSAPDKSGLPSDRFSAERTGGSVSTLTIQRTQQEDSAVYLCASSLPWGETQYFGPGTRLLVL.

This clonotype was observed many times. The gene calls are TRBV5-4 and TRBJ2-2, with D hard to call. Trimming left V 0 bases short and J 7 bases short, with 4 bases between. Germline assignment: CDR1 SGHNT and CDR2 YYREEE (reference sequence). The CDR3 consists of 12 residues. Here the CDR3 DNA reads TGTGCCAGCAGCTTGGGTGTCGGGGAGCTGTTTTTT. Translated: CASSLGVGELFF.